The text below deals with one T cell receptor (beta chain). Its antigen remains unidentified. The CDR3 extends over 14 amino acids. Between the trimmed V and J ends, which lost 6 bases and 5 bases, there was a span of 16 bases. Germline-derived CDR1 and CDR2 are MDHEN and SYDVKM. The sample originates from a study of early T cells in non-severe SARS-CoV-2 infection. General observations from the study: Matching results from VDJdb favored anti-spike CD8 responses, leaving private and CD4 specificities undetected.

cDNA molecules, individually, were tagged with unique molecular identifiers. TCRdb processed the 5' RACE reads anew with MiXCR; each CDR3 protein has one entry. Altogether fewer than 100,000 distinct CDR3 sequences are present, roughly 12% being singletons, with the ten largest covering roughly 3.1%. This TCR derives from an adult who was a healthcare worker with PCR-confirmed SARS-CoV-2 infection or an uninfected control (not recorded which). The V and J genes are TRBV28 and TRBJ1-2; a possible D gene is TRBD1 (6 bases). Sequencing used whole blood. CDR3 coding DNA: TGTGCCAGCAGCCGACAGGAGCCTTGGTATGGCTACACCTTC. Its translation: CASSRQEPWYGYTF.